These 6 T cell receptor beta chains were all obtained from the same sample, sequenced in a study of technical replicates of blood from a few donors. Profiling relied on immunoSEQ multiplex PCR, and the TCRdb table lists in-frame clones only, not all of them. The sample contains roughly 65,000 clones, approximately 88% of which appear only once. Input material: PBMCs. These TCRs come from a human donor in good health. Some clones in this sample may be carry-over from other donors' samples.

The CDR3 nucleotides read TGTGCCAGCAGTTACATTGGGACTGAGGATTCACCCCTCCACTTT. This sequence encodes CASSYIGTEDSPLHF. This chain joins TRBV6-6 and TRBJ1-6; D might be TRBD1 (5 bases). The V end was cut by 2 bases, the J end by 8 bases, with 13 bases between. Germline CDR1 and CDR2: MNHNY and SVGAGI (reference sequence). CDR3 length: 15 residues.

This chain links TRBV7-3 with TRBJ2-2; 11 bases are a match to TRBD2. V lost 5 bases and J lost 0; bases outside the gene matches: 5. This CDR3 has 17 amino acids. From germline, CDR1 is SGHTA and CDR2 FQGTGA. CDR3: CASSRGTSGSNTGELFF. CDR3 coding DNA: TGTGCCAGCAGCCGAGGGACTAGCGGATCGAACACCGGGGAGCTGTTTTTT. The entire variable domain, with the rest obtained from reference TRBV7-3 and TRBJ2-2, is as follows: GAGVSQTPSNKVTEKGKYVELRCDPISGHTALYWYRQSLGQGPEFLIYFQGTGAADDSGLPNDRFFAVRPEGSVSTLKIQRTERGDSAVYLCASSRGTSGSNTGELFFGEGSRLTVL.

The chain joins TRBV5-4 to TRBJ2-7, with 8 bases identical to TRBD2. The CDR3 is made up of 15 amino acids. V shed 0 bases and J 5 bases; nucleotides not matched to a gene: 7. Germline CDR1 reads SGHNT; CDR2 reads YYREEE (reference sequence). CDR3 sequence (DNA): TGTGCCAGCAGCTTGGAAAGCGGGAGTCTGGACGAGCAGTACTTC. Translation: CASSLESGSLDEQYF. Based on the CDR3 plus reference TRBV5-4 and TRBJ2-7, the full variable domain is ETGVTQSPTHLIKTRGQQVTLRCSSQSGHNTVSWYQQALGQGPQFIFQYYREEENGRGNFPPRFSGLQFPNYSSELNVNALELDDSALYLCASSLESGSLDEQYFGPGTRLTVT.

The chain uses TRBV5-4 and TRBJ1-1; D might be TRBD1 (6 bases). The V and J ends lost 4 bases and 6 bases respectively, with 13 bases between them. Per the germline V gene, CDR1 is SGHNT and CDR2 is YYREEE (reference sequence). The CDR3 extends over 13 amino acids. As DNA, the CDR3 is TGTGCCAGCAGCCGATTACAGGGATCTGAAGCTTTCTTT. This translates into CASSRLQGSEAFF.

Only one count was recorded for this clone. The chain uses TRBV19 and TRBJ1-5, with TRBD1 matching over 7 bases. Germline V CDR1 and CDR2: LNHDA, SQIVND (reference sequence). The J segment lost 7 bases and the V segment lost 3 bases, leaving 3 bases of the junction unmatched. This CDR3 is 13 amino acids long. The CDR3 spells CASSMGQKQPQHF. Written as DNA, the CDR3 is TGTGCCAGTAGTATGGGACAGAAGCAGCCCCAGCATTTT.

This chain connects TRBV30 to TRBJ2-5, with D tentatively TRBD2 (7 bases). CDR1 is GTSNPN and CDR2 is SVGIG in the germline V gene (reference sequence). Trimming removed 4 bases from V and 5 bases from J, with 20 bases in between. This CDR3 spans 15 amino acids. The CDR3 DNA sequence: TGTGCCTGGACCCCGGGGGCGGGGGAGGGTGAGACCCAGTACTTC. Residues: CAWTPGAGEGETQYF.